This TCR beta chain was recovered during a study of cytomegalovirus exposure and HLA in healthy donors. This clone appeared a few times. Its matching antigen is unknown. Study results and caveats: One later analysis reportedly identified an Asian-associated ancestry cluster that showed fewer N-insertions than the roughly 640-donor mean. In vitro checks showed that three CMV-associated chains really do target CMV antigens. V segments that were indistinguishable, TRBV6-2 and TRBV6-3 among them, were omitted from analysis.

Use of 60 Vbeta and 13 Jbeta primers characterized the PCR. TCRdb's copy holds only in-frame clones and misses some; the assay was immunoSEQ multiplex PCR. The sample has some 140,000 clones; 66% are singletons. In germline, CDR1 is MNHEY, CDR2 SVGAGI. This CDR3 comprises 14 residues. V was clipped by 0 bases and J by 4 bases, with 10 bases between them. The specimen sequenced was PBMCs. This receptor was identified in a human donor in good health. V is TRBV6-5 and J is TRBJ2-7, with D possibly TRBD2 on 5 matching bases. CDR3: CASSYSGGRYEQYF. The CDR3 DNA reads TGTGCCAGCAGTTACTCCGGAGGAAGATACGAGCAGTACTTC.